The present T cell receptor beta chain was sequenced within a study of blood T cell repertoires in COVID-19. The overall study: The United States, Italy and Spain supplied acute and convalescent COVID-19 samples. Nucleic acid was either cDNA or gDNA, and it came from T cells, B-cell-depleted T cells, or PBMCs.

In the authors' methods: Reference gene primer amplification yielded estimated nucleated cell counts. Sequencing used immunoSEQ multiplex PCR; TCRdb keeps in-frame clones, though not all of them. The D gene and trimming were derived from the DNA, and the V and J assignments and clone size from that table. The sample yields 85,000 to 110,000 clones, roughly 87% seen once. This CDR3 has 19 amino acids. The ends lost 2 bases at V and 2 bases at J; junction bases unmatched: 9. Germline CDR1 reads LGHDT; CDR2 reads YNNKEL (reference sequence). Sequencing used peripheral blood. V is TRBV3-1 (or the pseudogene TRBV3-2) and J is TRBJ2-2, with TRBD2 matching 12 bases. The receptor's source is a human donor in a cohort sampled during active COVID-19. CDR3 nucleotides: TGTGCCAGCAGCCAATCTTTACTAGCGGGGGGTCCCAACACCGGGGAGCTGTTTTTT. Translated: CASSQSLLAGGPNTGELFF.